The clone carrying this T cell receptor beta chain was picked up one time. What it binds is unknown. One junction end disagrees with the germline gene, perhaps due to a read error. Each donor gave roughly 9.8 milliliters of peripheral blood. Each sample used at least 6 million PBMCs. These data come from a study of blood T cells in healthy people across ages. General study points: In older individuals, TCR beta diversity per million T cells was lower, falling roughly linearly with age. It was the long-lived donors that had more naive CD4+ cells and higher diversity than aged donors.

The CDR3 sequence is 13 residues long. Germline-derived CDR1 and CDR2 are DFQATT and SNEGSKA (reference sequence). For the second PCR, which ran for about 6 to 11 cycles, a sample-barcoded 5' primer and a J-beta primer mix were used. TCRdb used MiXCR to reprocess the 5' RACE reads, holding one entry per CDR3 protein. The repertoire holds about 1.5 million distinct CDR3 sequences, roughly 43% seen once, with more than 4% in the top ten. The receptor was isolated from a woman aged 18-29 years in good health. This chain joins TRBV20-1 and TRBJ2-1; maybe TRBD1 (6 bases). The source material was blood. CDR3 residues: CSAGDPGVETQFF. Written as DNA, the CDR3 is TGCAGTGCTGGAGATCCAGGGGTGGAGACCCAGTTCTTC.